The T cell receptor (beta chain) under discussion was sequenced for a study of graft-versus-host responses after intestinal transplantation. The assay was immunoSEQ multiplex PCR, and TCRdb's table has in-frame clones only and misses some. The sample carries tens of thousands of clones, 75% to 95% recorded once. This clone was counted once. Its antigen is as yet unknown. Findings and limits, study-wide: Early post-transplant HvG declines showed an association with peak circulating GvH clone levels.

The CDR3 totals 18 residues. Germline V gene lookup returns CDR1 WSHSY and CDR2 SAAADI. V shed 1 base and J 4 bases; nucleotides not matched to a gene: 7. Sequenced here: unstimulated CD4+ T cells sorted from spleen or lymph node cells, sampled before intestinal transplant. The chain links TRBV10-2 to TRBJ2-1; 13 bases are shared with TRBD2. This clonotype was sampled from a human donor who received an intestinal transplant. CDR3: CASSEWGTSGTLYNEQFF. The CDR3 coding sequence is TGCGCCAGCAGTGAGTGGGGGACTAGCGGGACCCTATACAATGAGCAGTTCTTC.